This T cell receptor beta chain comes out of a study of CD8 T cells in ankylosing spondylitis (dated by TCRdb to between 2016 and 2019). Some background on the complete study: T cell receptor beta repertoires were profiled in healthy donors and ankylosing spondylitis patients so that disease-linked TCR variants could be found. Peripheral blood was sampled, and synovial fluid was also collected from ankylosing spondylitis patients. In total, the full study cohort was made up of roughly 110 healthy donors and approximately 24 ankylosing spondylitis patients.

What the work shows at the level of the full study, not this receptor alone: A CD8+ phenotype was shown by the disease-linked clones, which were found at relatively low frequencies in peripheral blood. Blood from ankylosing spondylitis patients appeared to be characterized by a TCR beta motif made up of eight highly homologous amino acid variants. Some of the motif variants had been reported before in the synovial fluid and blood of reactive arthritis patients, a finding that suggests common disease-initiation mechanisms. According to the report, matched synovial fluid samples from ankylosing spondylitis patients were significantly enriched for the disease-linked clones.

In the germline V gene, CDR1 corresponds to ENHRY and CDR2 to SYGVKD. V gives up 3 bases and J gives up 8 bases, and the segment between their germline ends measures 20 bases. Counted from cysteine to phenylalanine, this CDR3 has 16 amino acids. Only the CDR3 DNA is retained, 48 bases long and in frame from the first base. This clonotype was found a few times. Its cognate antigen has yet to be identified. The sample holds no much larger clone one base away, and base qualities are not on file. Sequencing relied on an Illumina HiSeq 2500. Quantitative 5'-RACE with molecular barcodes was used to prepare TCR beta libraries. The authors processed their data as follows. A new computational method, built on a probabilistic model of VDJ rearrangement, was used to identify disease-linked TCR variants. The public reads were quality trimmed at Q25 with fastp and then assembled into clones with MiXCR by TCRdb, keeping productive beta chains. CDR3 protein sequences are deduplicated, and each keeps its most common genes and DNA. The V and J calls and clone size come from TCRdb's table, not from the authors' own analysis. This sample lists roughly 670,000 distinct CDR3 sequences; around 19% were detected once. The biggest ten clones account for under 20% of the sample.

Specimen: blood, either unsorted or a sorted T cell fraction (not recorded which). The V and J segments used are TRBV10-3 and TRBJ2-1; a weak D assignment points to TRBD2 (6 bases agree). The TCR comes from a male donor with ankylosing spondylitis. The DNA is TGTGCCATCAGTGAAATACTCGGGGGATCTCGGTATGAGCAGTTCTTC. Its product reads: CAISEILGGSRYEQFF.